A selection of T cell receptor beta chains follows, all from one sample in a study of CD8 T cells in ankylosing spondylitis. TCRdb analysed the 5' RACE reads with MiXCR anew, one entry per CDR3 protein. The data hold under 550,000 distinct CDR3 sequences, with 25% to 30% observed a single time. The specimen sequenced was blood, either unsorted or a sorted T cell fraction (not recorded which). All receptors derive from a male donor with ankylosing spondylitis. CDR3s include the opening cysteine and the closing phenylalanine or tryptophan. A D gene is named only where the DNA matches it firmly. Clone size is not always given. Where it is, it says once, few, many or a class for expanded clones.

v_gene: TRBV3-1
j_gene: TRBJ2-5
d_gene: TRBD2
abundance: -
CDR3nt: TGTGCCAGCAGCCCACTAGCGGAAGAGACCCAGTACTTC
CDR3aa: CASSPLAEETQYF

v_gene: TRBV4-2
j_gene: TRBJ2-3
d_gene: -
abundance: few
CDR3nt: TGTGCCAGCAGCCAAGGGACCACAGCCCCGGATACGCAGTATTTT
CDR3aa: CASSQGTTAPDTQYF

v_gene: TRBV24-1
j_gene: TRBJ2-2
d_gene: TRBD1
abundance: -
CDR3nt: TGTGCCACCCTGGGGACAGATAACACCGGGGAGCTGTTTTTT
CDR3aa: CATLGTDNTGELFF

v_gene: TRBV11-2
j_gene: TRBJ2-2
d_gene: TRBD1
abundance: -
CDR3nt: TGCGCCAGCAGCCTAGGGCGACAGGGCTCCACCGGGGAGCTGTTTTTT
CDR3aa: CASSLGRQGSTGELFF

v_gene: TRBV19
j_gene: TRBJ2-3
d_gene: TRBD2
abundance: few
CDR3nt: TGTGCCAGTAGTATCGGGAGGGAGTGGGATACGCAGTATTTT
CDR3aa: CASSIGREWDTQYF

v_gene: TRBV27
j_gene: TRBJ1-5
d_gene: -
abundance: -
CDR3nt: TGTGCCAGCAGTTTCCTACAGGGAGATCAGCCCCAGCATTTT
CDR3aa: CASSFLQGDQPQHF

v_gene: TRBV9
j_gene: TRBJ2-2
d_gene: -
abundance: few
CDR3nt: TGTGCCAGCAGCGTAGCTAGCAGTATGAACACCGGGGAGCTGTTTTTT
CDR3aa: CASSVASSMNTGELFF

v_gene: TRBV12-3/TRBV12-4
j_gene: TRBJ1-6
d_gene: -
abundance: -
CDR3nt: TGTGCCAGCAGCCCCCGACACCAACTACGAGGAAATTCACCCCTCCACTTT
CDR3aa: CASSPRHQLRGNSPLHF

v_gene: TRBV6-2/TRBV6-3
j_gene: TRBJ1-4
d_gene: -
abundance: -
CDR3nt: TGTGCCAGCAACTCGTGGCGGCCTGGAGAAAAACTGTTTTTT
CDR3aa: CASNSWRPGEKLFF

v_gene: TRBV27
j_gene: TRBJ2-1
d_gene: TRBD2
abundance: -
CDR3nt: TGTGCCAGCAGTCCTCAGACTAGCGGGAGGCTGAAGCCCTACAATGAGCAGTTCTTC
CDR3aa: CASSPQTSGRLKPYNEQFF

v_gene: TRBV5-1
j_gene: TRBJ1-5
d_gene: -
abundance: few
CDR3nt: TGCGCCAGCAGCGTAGCACCGGGACCAAAAGGGGGTCAGCCCCAGCATTTT
CDR3aa: CASSVAPGPKGGQPQHF

v_gene: TRBV5-1
j_gene: TRBJ2-5
d_gene: -
abundance: -
CDR3nt: TGCGCCAGCAGCTTGGCAGGGAAAGGACTAAACCAGTACTTC
CDR3aa: CASSLAGKGLNQYF

v_gene: TRBV12-3/TRBV12-4
j_gene: TRBJ1-5
d_gene: -
abundance: many
CDR3nt: TGTGCCAGCAGTTTCGAGCCGGGGAATCAGCCCCAGCATTTT
CDR3aa: CASSFEPGNQPQHF

v_gene: TRBV24-1
j_gene: TRBJ2-3
d_gene: TRBD2
abundance: few
CDR3nt: TGTGCCACCAGTGGCCCTAGCGGGAACGCAGATACGCAGTATTTT
CDR3aa: CATSGPSGNADTQYF

v_gene: TRBV7-9
j_gene: TRBJ1-1
d_gene: -
abundance: -
CDR3nt: TGTGCCAGCAGCTTTGACAGCGGGGAAGCTTTCTTT
CDR3aa: CASSFDSGEAFF

v_gene: TRBV5-1
j_gene: TRBJ2-2
d_gene: -
abundance: many
CDR3nt: TGCGCCAGCAGCAGGGACCTAAACACCGGGGAGCTGTTTTTT
CDR3aa: CASSRDLNTGELFF

v_gene: TRBV20-1
j_gene: TRBJ2-1
d_gene: TRBD1
abundance: few
CDR3nt: TGCAGTGCTGACTACCGGGACAGGGGGTCAAATGAGCAGTTCTTC
CDR3aa: CSADYRDRGSNEQFF

v_gene: TRBV7-9
j_gene: TRBJ1-1
d_gene: -
abundance: few
CDR3nt: TGTGCCAGCAGCTTATTTACCGACATGAACACTGAAGCTTTCTTT
CDR3aa: CASSLFTDMNTEAFF

v_gene: TRBV2
j_gene: TRBJ2-1
d_gene: -
abundance: -
CDR3nt: TGTGCCAGCAGCCCTGGGGGGGACAGGCGATACAATGAGCAGTTCTTC
CDR3aa: CASSPGGDRRYNEQFF

v_gene: TRBV7-9
j_gene: TRBJ2-2
d_gene: -
abundance: few
CDR3nt: TGTGCCAGCAGCTTCCGACGGTCCGACACCGGGGAGCTGTTTTTT
CDR3aa: CASSFRRSDTGELFF

v_gene: TRBV5-1
j_gene: TRBJ1-4
d_gene: -
abundance: few
CDR3nt: TGCGCCAGCAGCTTGGATCCCGTCGGCAGATCTAATGAAAAACTGTTTTTT
CDR3aa: CASSLDPVGRSNEKLFF

v_gene: TRBV7-6
j_gene: TRBJ1-3
d_gene: -
abundance: -
CDR3nt: TGTGCCAGCAGCATGGACAGAAGCTCTGGAAACACCATATATTTT
CDR3aa: CASSMDRSSGNTIYF

v_gene: TRBV20-1
j_gene: TRBJ1-6
d_gene: -
abundance: -
CDR3nt: TGCAGTGCTAGGGGCCCTTTGCTCTATAATTCACCCCTCCACTTT
CDR3aa: CSARGPLLYNSPLHF

v_gene: TRBV12-3/TRBV12-4
j_gene: TRBJ2-5
d_gene: TRBD2
abundance: -
CDR3nt: TGTGCCAGCAGTTTAAAGGCGGGAGGGCCGGGGGAGACCCAGTACTTC
CDR3aa: CASSLKAGGPGETQYF

v_gene: TRBV29-1
j_gene: TRBJ1-1
d_gene: -
abundance: -
CDR3nt: TGCAGCGTACGGGCCCTCAGGGCATCTGAAGCTTTCTTT
CDR3aa: CSVRALRASEAFF

v_gene: TRBV12-3/TRBV12-4
j_gene: TRBJ2-3
d_gene: TRBD2
abundance: -
CDR3nt: TGTGCCAGCAGTTTTGGCGGGAGCCCAGATACGCAGTATTTT
CDR3aa: CASSFGGSPDTQYF

v_gene: TRBV27
j_gene: TRBJ1-6
d_gene: TRBD1
abundance: few
CDR3nt: TGTGCCAGCAGCTTTACGACAGGGAGTAATTCACCCCTCCACTTT
CDR3aa: CASSFTTGSNSPLHF

v_gene: TRBV9
j_gene: TRBJ1-5
d_gene: -
abundance: many
CDR3nt: TGTGCCAGCAGCGTAGGTACAAATAGCAATCAGCCCCAGCATTTT
CDR3aa: CASSVGTNSNQPQHF

v_gene: TRBV20-1
j_gene: TRBJ2-5
d_gene: -
abundance: few
CDR3nt: TGCAGTGCTTCCCCCACCGGGCCCAGGGGCCAAGAGACCCAGTACTTC
CDR3aa: CSASPTGPRGQETQYF

v_gene: TRBV15
j_gene: TRBJ1-4
d_gene: -
abundance: -
CDR3nt: TGTGCCACCAGCAGGGACTCCGGAAAACTGTTTTTT
CDR3aa: CATSRDSGKLFF

v_gene: TRBV24-1
j_gene: TRBJ1-5
d_gene: TRBD1
abundance: -
CDR3nt: TGTGCCACCAGTGATTCCGGGACAGGGGGTGTCCAGCCCCAGCATTTT
CDR3aa: CATSDSGTGGVQPQHF

v_gene: TRBV7-9
j_gene: TRBJ1-2
d_gene: -
abundance: few
CDR3nt: TGTGCCAGCAGCCAGGGCTTTTATGGCTACACCTTC
CDR3aa: CASSQGFYGYTF

v_gene: TRBV20-1
j_gene: TRBJ2-2
d_gene: TRBD2
abundance: many
CDR3nt: TGCAGTGCTAGAGCTCCGGGACTAGCAGGTTCCGGGGAGCTGTTTTTT
CDR3aa: CSARAPGLAGSGELFF

v_gene: TRBV5-1
j_gene: TRBJ2-1
d_gene: -
abundance: -
CDR3nt: TGCGCCAGCAGCTTGGCCGCGAACTCCTACAATGAGCAGTTCTTC
CDR3aa: CASSLAANSYNEQFF

v_gene: TRBV5-1
j_gene: TRBJ2-3
d_gene: -
abundance: few
CDR3nt: TGCGCCAGCAAAACGTCTCCCACAGATACGCAGTATTTT
CDR3aa: CASKTSPTDTQYF

v_gene: TRBV20-1
j_gene: TRBJ2-1
d_gene: -
abundance: -
CDR3nt: TGCAGTGCTAGAGATCCGATGGGCGGGGACAATGAGCAGTTCTTC
CDR3aa: CSARDPMGGDNEQFF

v_gene: TRBV25-1
j_gene: TRBJ2-1
d_gene: -
abundance: -
CDR3nt: TGTGCCAGCAGCCCCGGACGGTTCAATGAGCAGTTCTTC
CDR3aa: CASSPGRFNEQFF

v_gene: TRBV6-5
j_gene: TRBJ2-2
d_gene: -
abundance: -
CDR3nt: TGTGCCAGCAGTTACTGGAAGGGAGCGAACACCGGGGAGCTGTTTTTT
CDR3aa: CASSYWKGANTGELFF

v_gene: TRBV20-1
j_gene: TRBJ1-1
d_gene: -
abundance: -
CDR3nt: TGCAGTGCAGAGGGACACCTGAACACTGAAGCTTTCTTT
CDR3aa: CSAEGHLNTEAFF

v_gene: TRBV7-9
j_gene: TRBJ1-1
d_gene: -
abundance: few
CDR3nt: TGTGCCAGCAGCCCGATTTCGGCGAACACTGAAGCTTTCTTT
CDR3aa: CASSPISANTEAFF

v_gene: TRBV6-1
j_gene: TRBJ1-1
d_gene: -
abundance: -
CDR3nt: TGTGCCAGCACCCCCGACAAGAACACTGAAGCTTTCTTT
CDR3aa: CASTPDKNTEAFF

v_gene: TRBV6-4
j_gene: TRBJ2-1
d_gene: TRBD2
abundance: -
CDR3nt: TGTGCCAGCAGTGAATTCCCTAGCGGGAGGGATAATGAGCAGTTCTTC
CDR3aa: CASSEFPSGRDNEQFF

v_gene: TRBV27
j_gene: TRBJ1-1
d_gene: -
abundance: -
CDR3nt: TGTGCCAGCACCGAAACAGGTGCGATGAACACTGAAGCTTTCTTT
CDR3aa: CASTETGAMNTEAFF

v_gene: TRBV12-3/TRBV12-4
j_gene: TRBJ1-1
d_gene: -
abundance: many
CDR3nt: TGTGCCAGCAGCTGGGGACGGAAGAACACTGAAGCTTTCTTT
CDR3aa: CASSWGRKNTEAFF

v_gene: TRBV12-3/TRBV12-4
j_gene: TRBJ2-3
d_gene: -
abundance: -
CDR3nt: TGTGCCAGCAGTCCTAGGGAGTCCTACACAGATACGCAGTATTTT
CDR3aa: CASSPRESYTDTQYF

v_gene: TRBV11-2
j_gene: TRBJ2-1
d_gene: -
abundance: many
CDR3nt: TGTGCCAGCAGCCCAGGGGCGGGTGGGGAATACAATGAGCAGTTCTTC
CDR3aa: CASSPGAGGEYNEQFF

v_gene: TRBV2
j_gene: TRBJ1-2
d_gene: -
abundance: few
CDR3nt: TGTGCCAGCAGTCCATCCCTAATGGGCTATGGCTACACCTTC
CDR3aa: CASSPSLMGYGYTF

v_gene: TRBV30
j_gene: TRBJ2-5
d_gene: -
abundance: -
CDR3nt: TGTGCCTGGATCCCAGCGGACCAAGAGACCCAGTACTTC
CDR3aa: CAWIPADQETQYF

v_gene: TRBV7-9
j_gene: TRBJ2-4
d_gene: -
abundance: few
CDR3nt: TGTGCCAGCAGCACTCCGGGACAAAAAAACATTCAGTACTTC
CDR3aa: CASSTPGQKNIQYF

v_gene: TRBV6-6
j_gene: TRBJ1-6
d_gene: -
abundance: -
CDR3nt: TGTGCCAGCAGTTTCGGACAGACGCAACCCCTCCACTTT
CDR3aa: CASSFGQTQPLHF

v_gene: TRBV12-3/TRBV12-4
j_gene: TRBJ2-1
d_gene: -
abundance: -
CDR3nt: TGTGCCAGCAGTTTAGAAGGACGGGACGAGCAGTTCTTC
CDR3aa: CASSLEGRDEQFF

v_gene: TRBV20-1
j_gene: TRBJ2-3
d_gene: -
abundance: few
CDR3nt: TGCAGTGCTAGTAGGTCCATTTCCACAGATACGCAGTATTTT
CDR3aa: CSASRSISTDTQYF

v_gene: TRBV4-2
j_gene: TRBJ2-1
d_gene: TRBD2
abundance: -
CDR3nt: TGTGCCAGCAGCCTAAGCGGGAGGGCCGGATACAATGAGCAGTTCTTC
CDR3aa: CASSLSGRAGYNEQFF

v_gene: TRBV5-6
j_gene: TRBJ1-1
d_gene: -
abundance: -
CDR3nt: TGTGCCAGCAGCTTCCGGGGGAGTGAAGCTTTCTTT
CDR3aa: CASSFRGSEAFF